These 29 T cell receptor beta chains came from one sample sequenced in a study of T cells in Graves' hyperthyroidism and ophthalmopathy. Amplification yielded TCR beta CDR3 regions, with RNA transcripts as the source. With the HTBI primer set, the TCR CDR3 went through a first round of RT-PCR. Each CDR3 protein is one row after TCRdb ran MiXCR on the multiplex PCR reads. Counted here are 400,000 or so distinct CDR3 sequences, over 12% occurring once; the ten biggest clones make up around 28%. Sequencing used blood. These receptors were obtained from a man aged 50 to 60 with Graves' ophthalmopathy.

This clonotype was seen repeatedly, ten times or more. The junction departs from the called germline gene at one end, perhaps through a read error. The rearrangement joins TRBV20-1 to TRBJ2-7; D gene uncertain. The V gene's germline CDR1 is DFQATT and CDR2 SNEGSKA (reference sequence). The CDR3 consists of 13 residues. The DNA for the CDR3 is TGCAGTGCTAATAAAGTTCCCGCCTACGGGCAGTACTTC. It translates to CSANKVPAYGQYF.

This clonotype was seen repeatedly, ten times or more. The V gene is TRBV18, the J gene TRBJ2-1, with D unclear. V was trimmed by 4 bases and J by 4 bases, leaving 14 bases between them. The CDR3 sequence is 15 residues long. CDR1 is KGHSH, CDR2 LQKENI, per germline. The DNA for the CDR3 is TGTGCCAGCTCACGACCGGGCCACGGGTACAATGAGCAGTTCTTC. Protein: CASSRPGHGYNEQFF.

This clonotype was detected only a few times. The chain uses TRBV19 and TRBJ2-1; TRBD1 matches 7 bases. Germline V gene sequence: CDR1 LNHDA, CDR2 SQIVND (reference sequence). V dropped 8 bases and J dropped 3; count of bases not matched to a gene: 7. CDR3 length: 14 residues. CDR3 residues: CASCDGTVYNEQFF. The CDR3 coding sequence is TGTGCCAGTTGCGACGGGACAGTCTACAATGAGCAGTTCTTC.

The chain has TRBV14 and TRBJ2-3, with unresolved D. Germline lookup yields CDR1 SGHDN and CDR2 FVKESK. The length of the CDR3 is 15 residues. V was pared by 1 base and J by 2 bases, with 10 bases between. CDR3 bases: TGTGCCAGCAGCCAAGGTCTTCAAATCACAGATACGCAGTATTTT. Translation: CASSQGLQITDTQYF.

This clonotype has at least ten counts. The V and J genes are TRBV28 and TRBJ2-7, with 9 nucleotides matching TRBD1. The germline CDR1 and CDR2 sequences are MDHEN and SYDVKM. V lost 5 bases and J lost 6; bases outside the gene matches: 8. This CDR3 comprises 14 residues. The CDR3 region is CASSLWTGVGEQYF. As DNA, the CDR3 is TGTGCCAGCAGTCTCTGGACAGGGGTGGGCGAGCAGTACTTC.

The chain employs TRBV24-1 and TRBJ1-1; 8 bases are a match to TRBD1. With 7 bases clipped from V and 10 bases from J, the junction kept 10 bases outside the gene matches. This CDR3 region has 13 residues. Germline CDR1 is KGHDR and CDR2 is SFDVKD. CDR3 region: CATRKTGGRGAFF. Written as DNA, the CDR3 is TGTGCCACCAGGAAAACAGGGGGTCGAGGAGCTTTCTTT.

The table lists this clonotype with many counts. The chain links TRBV29-1 to TRBJ2-7; TRBD2 aligns across 12 bases. Per germline, CDR1 SQVTM and CDR2 ANQGSEA. With 7 bases clipped from V and 0 bases from J, the junction kept 4 bases outside the gene matches. The CDR3 is made up of 14 amino acids. The CDR3 DNA follows: TGCAGCGCCGGACTAGCGGGAAGCTCCTACGAGCAGTACTTC. This gives the protein CSAGLAGSSYEQYF.

In DNA, the CDR3 is TGCGCCAGCAGCTTGTACGGGACGAATGAAAAACTGTTTTTT. It specifies CASSLYGTNEKLFF. This sequence joins TRBV5-1 and TRBJ1-4, with D possibly TRBD1 on 5 matching bases. The CDR3 covers 14 residues. Germline V gene lookup returns CDR1 SGHRS and CDR2 YFSETQ. V gave up 1 base and J gave up 5 bases, with 9 bases separating them.

This clonotype was counted a single time. V usage is TRBV20-1 and J usage is TRBJ2-1; 7 positions agree with TRBD2. The CDR3 length is 15 residues. After removal of 1 base from V and 4 bases from J, the junction contained 7 bases not matched to a gene. CDR1 and CDR2 from the germline V gene are DFQATT and SNEGSKA (reference sequence). CDR3: CSARGAGDPYNEQFF. DNA of the CDR3: TGCAGTGCTAGAGGGGCGGGGGACCCATACAATGAGCAGTTCTTC.

This clonotype occurred a few times. This chain connects TRBV29-1 to TRBJ2-3, with D unresolved. The germline V and J ends were trimmed by 7 bases and 4 bases, with 9 bases remaining between them. Germline V CDR1 and CDR2: SQVTM, ANQGSEA. The CDR3 has 11 residues. The CDR3 is CSAGSADTQYF. The CDR3 DNA reads as TGCAGCGCGGGCTCGGCAGATACGCAGTATTTT.

This chain links TRBV4-2 with TRBJ2-1; 7 nucleotides align to TRBD2. The CDR3 loop spans 14 amino acids. The V segment lost 1 base and the J segment 9 bases; nucleotides outside the gene matches: 6. Germline loops: CDR1 LGHNA, CDR2 YNFKEQ. CDR3 bases: TGTGCCAGCAGCCAAGTGGCGGGAGTATGTGAGCAGTTCTTC. It is translated as CASSQVAGVCEQFF.

This clonotype has ten or more counts. J is TRBJ2-7 and V is TRBV11-2, with 7 bases lining up with TRBD1. The J segment lost 7 bases and the V segment lost 4 bases, leaving 13 bases of the junction unmatched. The CDR3 has 15 residues. CDR1 and CDR2 (germline): SGHAT, FQNNGV. CDR3 sequence: CASSWRTGGLREQYF. The CDR3 DNA is TGTGCCAGCAGCTGGAGGACAGGCGGGTTGAGGGAGCAGTACTTC.

Only a few counts were recorded for this clonotype. This chain joins TRBV9 and TRBJ2-7, with 7 bases fitting TRBD1. The CDR3 is 15 amino acids. V was clipped by 2 bases and J by 2 bases; unmatched bases: 7. CDR1 SGDLS and CDR2 YYNGEE come from the germline V gene. The CDR3 reads CASSVHSGTAYEQYF. The DNA for the CDR3 is TGTGCCAGCAGCGTCCACTCTGGGACAGCCTACGAGCAGTACTTC.

This chain uses TRBV18 with TRBJ1-2; D uncertain. The CDR3 is 13 amino acids. Trimming cost V 3 bases and J 3 bases, with 8 bases left between them. Germline assignment: CDR1 KGHSH and CDR2 LQKENI. This chain's CDR3 is CASSPTHDYGYTF. Here the CDR3 DNA reads TGTGCCAGCTCACCCACACATGACTATGGCTACACCTTC.

This clonotype has more than one count but fewer than ten. The chain joins TRBV9 to TRBJ2-1; a weak D match, TRBD2 (5 bases). This CDR3 has 15 residues. Trimming left V 0 bases short and J 4 bases short, with 11 bases between. Germline values: CDR1 SGDLS, CDR2 YYNGEE. The CDR3 reads CASSVGPGRYNEQFF. The CDR3 DNA reads as TGTGCCAGCAGCGTAGGCCCGGGAAGATACAATGAGCAGTTCTTC.

The chain joins TRBV20-1 to TRBJ2-3; 10 nucleotides match TRBD2. CDR3 length equals 16 residues. Germline-derived CDR1 and CDR2 are DFQATT and SNEGSKA (reference sequence). Unmatched junction bases numbered 11, after V lost 3 bases and J lost 5 bases. The DNA for the CDR3 is TGCAGTGCTAGTACCGGGCTAGCGGGAGTTTTAGATACGCAGTATTTT. This sequence encodes CSASTGLAGVLDTQYF.

This clonotype was found once. V and J are TRBV9 and TRBJ2-7; TRBD2 matches 13 bases. Germline loops: CDR1 SGDLS, CDR2 YYNGEE. V lost 2 bases and J lost 6; bases outside the gene matches: 11. The CDR3 totals 17 residues. CDR3 sequence: CASSVGLAGEIFGEQYF. The DNA for the CDR3 is TGTGCCAGCAGCGTCGGACTAGCGGGAGAAATTTTCGGCGAGCAGTACTTC.

There are many counts of this clonotype. The V and J genes are TRBV7-6 and TRBJ2-7; TRBD2 matches at 11 bases. This CDR3 region has 17 residues. Trimming cost V 1 base and J 4 bases; bases outside gene matches: 9. Germline values: CDR1 SGHVS, CDR2 FNYEAQ. The CDR3 is CASSLELAGALRYEQYF. The CDR3 bases are TGTGCCAGCAGCTTAGAACTAGCGGGAGCCCTAAGGTACGAGCAGTACTTC.

V usage is TRBV25-1 and J usage is TRBJ2-7; 15 bases fit TRBD2. Losses at the gene ends were 2 bases for V and 4 bases for J; bases not matched to a gene: 9. Per the germline V gene, CDR1 is MGHDK and CDR2 is SYGVNS. The CDR3 sequence is 18 residues long. The CDR3 DNA follows: TGTGCCAGCAGTGAAATGGGACAGGGGACTAGCGGGAGGTACGAGCAGTACTTC. Residues: CASSEMGQGTSGRYEQYF.

This clonotype was detected a few times. This sequence joins TRBV19 and TRBJ2-7, with D possibly matching TRBD2 (6 bases). This CDR3 comprises 15 residues. V gave up 3 bases and J gave up 5 bases, with 17 bases separating them. Germline V gives CDR1 LNHDA, CDR2 SQIVND (reference sequence). The CDR3 region has the DNA TGTGCCAGTAGTATGGGGTCTAGCGCTAGGAACGAGCAGTACTTC. Its protein is CASSMGSSARNEQYF.

This chain links TRBV20-1 with TRBJ1-3; D may be TRBD1 (6 bases). V gave up 5 bases and J gave up 2 bases, with 13 bases separating them. CDR3 size: 14 residues. Germline V gene sequence: CDR1 DFQATT, CDR2 SNEGSKA (reference sequence). CDR3 nucleotides: TGCAGTGCTGGAGTAGCAGGGGCTGGAAACACCATATATTTT. As protein: CSAGVAGAGNTIYF.

This clonotype was counted many times. The CDR3 coding sequence is TGTGCCAGCAGTCCCGTCTCAGATACGCAGTATTTT. It is translated as CASSPVSDTQYF. The genes are TRBV6-2 or TRBV6-3 and TRBJ2-3; the D is unclear. Deletions cut 5 bases from V and 4 bases from J, with 7 bases between. The CDR3 contains 12 residues. CDR1 and CDR2 from the germline V gene are MNHEY and SVGEGT.

This clonotype was seen many times. Written as DNA, the CDR3 is TGCAGCGTTGATGCAGGGGTACTAGAGGATGAGCAGTTCTTC. Translation: CSVDAGVLEDEQFF. The J gene is TRBJ2-1, the V gene TRBV29-1, with TRBD1 as a possible D gene (6 bases). Germline CDR1 is SQVTM and CDR2 is ANQGSEA. The CDR3 runs 14 residues. Between the trimmed V and J ends, which lost 3 bases and 8 bases, there was a span of 17 bases.

The sample holds a few counts of this clonotype. The chain recombines TRBV29-1 with TRBJ2-7; 12 nucleotides align to TRBD2. The CDR3 has 15 amino acids. The ends lost 3 bases at V and 6 bases at J; junction bases unmatched: 9. Germline loops: CDR1 SQVTM, CDR2 ANQGSEA. CDR3 protein: CSVEGLAGGYGEQYF. DNA of the CDR3: TGCAGCGTTGAGGGCCTAGCGGGAGGGTATGGCGAGCAGTACTTC.

The table lists this clonotype with a few counts. In DNA, the CDR3 is TGTGCCACCAGTGATCCGACTAGCGGGAGGGCCCCAGATACGCAGTATTTT. This codes for CATSDPTSGRAPDTQYF. The chain uses TRBV24-1 and TRBJ2-3; TRBD2 aligns across 14 bases. V lost 3 bases and J lost 4; bases outside the gene matches: 5. The germline V gene encodes CDR1 KGHDR and CDR2 SFDVKD. The CDR3 extends over 17 amino acids.

This clonotype was counted a few times. V gene TRBV7-2 combines with J gene TRBJ2-7; 12 bases map to TRBD2. V shed 5 bases, J shed 3 bases, and the junction held 5 bases outside the gene matches. The CDR3 runs to 15 residues. CDR1 and CDR2 (germline): SGHTA, FQGNSA. For the CDR3, the DNA is TGTGCCAGCAGCCAGACTAGCGGGAGTCTCTACGAGCAGTACTTC. Protein product: CASSQTSGSLYEQYF.

DNA of the CDR3: TGCGCCAGCAGCGAGGGACGGTGGAATGAAAAACTGTTTTTT. It codes for CASSEGRWNEKLFF. This chain connects TRBV4-1 to TRBJ1-4, with D possibly matching TRBD1 (5 bases). CDR3 length equals 14 residues. Per germline, CDR1 MGHRA and CDR2 YSYEKL. Trimming stripped 5 bases from V and 5 bases from J, with 12 bases between.

The CDR3 here is CASSIEGGPSRELFF. The CDR3 region has the DNA TGTGCCAGTAGTATAGAGGGAGGGCCGTCCCGGGAGCTGTTTTTT. The chain recombines TRBV19 with TRBJ2-2, with 7 bases matching TRBD2. This CDR3 is built from 15 residues. With 0 bases clipped from V and 9 bases from J, the junction kept 7 bases outside the gene matches. The germline gives CDR1 LNHDA, CDR2 SQIVND (reference sequence).

At least ten counts were recorded for this clonotype. J is TRBJ2-5 and V is TRBV20-1; 7 bases match TRBD2. CDR1 is DFQATT and CDR2 is SNEGSKA in the germline V gene (reference sequence). Germline trimming cut 4 bases from V and 4 bases from J; bases unmatched to any gene: 0. The CDR3 spans 11 residues. This CDR3 is CSATSGETQYF. CDR3 bases: TGCAGTGCTACTAGCGGAGAGACCCAGTACTTC.